A selection of T cell receptor beta chains follows, all from one sample in a study of T cells in Graves' hyperthyroidism and ophthalmopathy. TCRdb processed the multiplex PCR reads anew with MiXCR; each CDR3 protein has one entry. The sample shows around 760,000 distinct CDR3 sequences, around 40% of them seen only once. Sequencing was performed on blood. The receptors shown here come from a woman in her 40s with Graves' hyperthyroidism. CDR3s include the opening cysteine and the closing phenylalanine or tryptophan. The D gene is left open where the match is weak. A row's size may be missing; if present it is once, few, many or a size class.

>many|TRBV5-1|.|TRBJ2-7
TGCGCCAGCAGCTTGGGTATCATTTCCTACGAGCAGTACTTC
CASSLGIISYEQYF
>many|TRBV7-2|TRBD2|TRBJ2-7
TGTGCCAGCAGCTTCAGTTATCTAGCGGGAGGTAACGAGCAGTACTTC
CASSFSYLAGGNEQYF
>few|TRBV6-2/TRBV6-3|TRBD1|TRBJ2-5
TGTGCCACAGGGACAGGGGTTGGAGAGACCCAGTACTTC
CATGTGVGETQYF
>.|TRBV24-1|TRBD2|TRBJ2-1
TGTGCCACCAGTGAGATAGCGGGATTCGATGAGCAGTTCTTC
CATSEIAGFDEQFF
>.|TRBV2|TRBD1|TRBJ1-2
TGTGCCAGCAGTAGGACAGGGCTCGGTGGCTACACCTTC
CASSRTGLGGYTF
>many|TRBV24-1|.|TRBJ1-5
TGTGCCACCAGCGAAGGGGGTACCAATCAGCCCCAGCATTTT
CATSEGGTNQPQHF
>many|TRBV19|TRBD1|TRBJ2-6
TGTGCCAGTAGTGGAACAGGGGGACGTGGGGCCAACGTCCTGACTTTC
CASSGTGGRGANVLTF
>many|TRBV20-1|.|TRBJ1-6
TGCAGTGCTAGAGGGCAGAGCTATTCACCCCTCCACTTT
CSARGQSYSPLHF
>many|TRBV19|.|TRBJ2-7
TGTGCCAGTAGTACCGGGACAAGGAACGAGCAGTACTTC
CASSTGTRNEQYF
>many|TRBV27|.|TRBJ1-1
TGTGCCAGCAGTTTTACTTGGCAGAACACTGAAGCTTTCTTT
CASSFTWQNTEAFF
>.|TRBV7-9|.|TRBJ2-5
.
CASSFYICSAMGLSDRQETQYF
>.|TRBV6-1|.|TRBJ1-1
TGTGCCAGCAGAGACGGGTACACTGAAGCTTTCTTT
CASRDGYTEAFF
>many|TRBV7-9|.|TRBJ2-3
TGTGCCAGCAGCTTATACCCTATCGACACAGATACGCAGTATTTT
CASSLYPIDTDTQYF
>.|TRBV11-3|.|TRBJ2-5
TGTGCCAGCACCGAAGAGGGGCCGGGACTTCAAGAGACCCAGTACTTC
CASTEEGPGLQETQYF
>.|TRBV24-1|TRBD2|TRBJ2-6
TGTGCCAGCACCAAGTTAGCGGGAGGGGCCAACGTCCTGACTTTC
CASTKLAGGANVLTF
>many|TRBV7-2|.|TRBJ2-7
TGTGCCAGCAGTACGGGACTCCTCGTGGAGCAGTACTTC
CASSTGLLVEQYF
>.|TRBV4-3|.|TRBJ2-5
TGCGCCAGCAGCCAAGAGAGGGTCGGGGGCGCGCTGGCAGAGACCCAGTACTTC
CASSQERVGGALAETQYF
>once|TRBV5-6|TRBD1|TRBJ2-7
TGTGCCAGCAGCTTGTTGACAGGGGCAGGGGGCTACGAGCAGTACTTC
CASSLLTGAGGYEQYF
>few|TRBV29-1|.|TRBJ1-1
TGCGCCTCCCCTCGGGGGGGGGGCTGGGACACTGAAGCTTTCTTT
CASPRGGGWDTEAFF
>many|TRBV2|.|TRBJ1-2
TGTGCCAGCAGACCGGGACTATCTAACTATGGCTACACCTTC
CASRPGLSNYGYTF
>few|TRBV7-2|.|TRBJ1-6
TGTGCCAGCAGCTTCTCCCGGGGAACGAGCTCCTATAATTCACCCCTCCACTTT
CASSFSRGTSSYNSPLHF
>few|TRBV28|.|TRBJ1-4
TGTGCCAGCAGCCTGATATCACGGGCGGGACTTCGCTTTTTT
CASSLISRAGLRFF
>many|TRBV7-2|.|TRBJ1-1
TGTGCCAGCAGCACCGTCATAGATAACACTGAAGCTTTCTTT
CASSTVIDNTEAFF
>many|TRBV24-1|.|TRBJ2-7
TGTGCCACCAGTGATTTGTTGCCTAGAGGGCCGGTTGAGTGCGAGCAGTACTTC
CATSDLLPRGPVECEQYF
>few|TRBV9|TRBD1|TRBJ1-5
TGTGCCAGCAGCGCCGCAGGGGGCGGTCAGCCCCAGCATTTT
CASSAAGGGQPQHF
>.|TRBV19|.|TRBJ1-2
TGTGCCAGTAGGCCGAGGGGGGGGGCTCCTGATGGCTACACCTTC
CASRPRGGAPDGYTF
>many|TRBV12-3/TRBV12-4|TRBD1|TRBJ1-4
TGTGCCACCGGACAGGGAGCTGGGAATGAAAAACTGTTTTTT
CATGQGAGNEKLFF
>many|TRBV29-1|.|TRBJ2-7
TGCAGCGTTAGTCGAACAGGCGAGCAGTACTTC
CSVSRTGEQYF
>many|TRBV25-1|.|TRBJ1-5
TGTGCCAGCAGTGAGTTTAGCGGCAATCAGCCCCAGCATTTT
CASSEFSGNQPQHF
>.|TRBV12-3/TRBV12-4|TRBD1|TRBJ1-5
TGTGCCAGCGGCCCTAGACAGGGGATGAACCAGCCCCAGCATTTT
CASGPRQGMNQPQHF
>.|TRBV24-1|TRBD1|TRBJ2-7
TGTGCCACCAGTGATCCCAATTCCGACAGGGGCACCGAGTCGGGGGAGCAGTACTTC
CATSDPNSDRGTESGEQYF
>many|TRBV19|.|TRBJ1-5
TGTGCCAGTAGTGGCCGTGGGGCAGGGGCCTACAATCAGCCCCAGCATTTT
CASSGRGAGAYNQPQHF
>few|TRBV7-2|.|TRBJ1-2
TGTGCCAGCAGCTTGAAGTCAGGGGACGGCTACACCTTC
CASSLKSGDGYTF
>.|TRBV5-1|.|TRBJ1-6
TGCGCCAGCAGCCTATCTCCGGGACCCTATAATTCACCCCTCCACTTT
CASSLSPGPYNSPLHF
>.|TRBV5-1|TRBD1|TRBJ2-7
TGCGCCAGCAGCTTGGTTACCTCCACCGGGACAGGGGGCGAGCAGTACTTC
CASSLVTSTGTGGEQYF
>.|TRBV24-1|TRBD1|TRBJ1-2
TGTGCCCAAGGACAGGCGGGTTATGGCTACACCTTC
CAQGQAGYGYTF
>.|TRBV7-2|.|TRBJ2-2
TGTGCCAGCAGGCAAAACAGGGACCCGAACACCGGGGAGCTGGTTTTT
CASRQNRDPNTGELVF
>many|TRBV4-1|.|TRBJ1-5
TGTGCCAGCAGTCAGGGTAGGGGCAATCAGCCCCAGCATTTT
CASSQGRGNQPQHF
>.|TRBV19|.|TRBJ2-5
TGTGCCAGTAGTATGATACCGGGGTCTCAAGAGACCCAGTACTTC
CASSMIPGSQETQYF
>many|TRBV29-1|.|TRBJ2-5
TGCAGCGTTGAAGACGCGGGGCAAGAGACCCAGTACTTC
CSVEDAGQETQYF
>.|TRBV9|.|TRBJ2-2
TGTGCCAGCAGCCTGGATCAGCGGACGAACACCGGGGAGCTGTTTTTT
CASSLDQRTNTGELFF
>.|TRBV30|TRBD1|TRBJ2-7
TGTGCCTGGAGTGGATCGGACAGGGGGCGGTACGAGCAGTACTTC
CAWSGSDRGRYEQYF
>few|TRBV4-1|.|TRBJ2-7
TGCGCCAGCAGCCAAGCTCCGGCCAGCTCCTACGAGCAGTACTTC
CASSQAPASSYEQYF
>many|TRBV19|TRBD1|TRBJ1-2
TGTGCCAGTAGTTCCGACAGGGCGGGGACTCATGGCTACACCTTC
CASSSDRAGTHGYTF
>.|TRBV7-9|TRBD1|TRBJ1-1
TGTGCCAGCAGCTCACCACAGGGACAGCTGAACACTGAAGCTTTTTTT
CASSSPQGQLNTEAFF
>.|TRBV20-1|TRBD2|TRBJ2-5
TGCAGTGCTAGTTGGTTAGCGGGGAAAGAGACCCAGTACTTC
CSASWLAGKETQYF
>.|TRBV4-3|.|TRBJ1-1
TGCGCCAGCAGCCAAGAACAGCGAAACACTGAAGCTTTCTTT
CASSQEQRNTEAFF
>.|TRBV10-2|TRBD2|TRBJ2-5
TGCGCCAGCAGCCCGGGACTAGCGGGGGGCGACCAAGAGACCCAGTACTTC
CASSPGLAGGDQETQYF
>.|TRBV25-1|TRBD2|TRBJ2-7
TGTGCCAGCAGTCAACCCATAGCGGGAGGGCCCTACGAGCAGTACTTC
CASSQPIAGGPYEQYF
>many|TRBV11-3|.|TRBJ1-2
TGTGCCAGCAGCTCCCCCCAAGGGGATGGCTACACCTTC
CASSSPQGDGYTF
>.|TRBV5-1|TRBD1|TRBJ1-2
TGCGCCAGCAGCTTGGATTCAGGGGGCACCTATGGCTACACCTTC
CASSLDSGGTYGYTF
>.|TRBV6-5|.|TRBJ1-5
TGTGCCAGCAGTTACTCACGCGGGACACATCAGCCCCAGCATTTT
CASSYSRGTHQPQHF
>.|TRBV10-2|TRBD1|TRBJ1-5
TGCGCCAGCAGTGAGTCCACTCAGGGGGGGGCCCAGCATTTT
CASSESTQGGAQHF
>.|TRBV4-1|.|TRBJ2-7
TGCGCCAGCAGCCAAGAGGCTCCGGGAGAAATATCTGACGAGCAGTACTTC
CASSQEAPGEISDEQYF